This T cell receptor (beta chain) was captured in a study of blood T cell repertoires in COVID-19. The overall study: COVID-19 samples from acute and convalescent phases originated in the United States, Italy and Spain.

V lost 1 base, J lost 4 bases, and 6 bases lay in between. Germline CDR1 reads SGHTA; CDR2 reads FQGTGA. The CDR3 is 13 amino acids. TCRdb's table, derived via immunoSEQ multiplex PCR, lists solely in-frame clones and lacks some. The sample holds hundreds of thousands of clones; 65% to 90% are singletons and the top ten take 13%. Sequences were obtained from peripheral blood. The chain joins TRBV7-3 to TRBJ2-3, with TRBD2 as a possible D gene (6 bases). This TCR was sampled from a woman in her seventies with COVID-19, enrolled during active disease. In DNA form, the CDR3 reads TGTGCCAGCAGCTTAAGGGGGGCAGATACGCAGTATTTT. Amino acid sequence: CASSLRGADTQYF. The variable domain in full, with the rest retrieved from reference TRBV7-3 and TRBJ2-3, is GAGVSQTPSNKVTEKGKYVELRCDPISGHTALYWYRQSLGQGPEFLIYFQGTGAADDSGLPNDRFFAVRPEGSVSTLKIQRTERGDSAVYLCASSLRGADTQYFGPGTRLTVL.